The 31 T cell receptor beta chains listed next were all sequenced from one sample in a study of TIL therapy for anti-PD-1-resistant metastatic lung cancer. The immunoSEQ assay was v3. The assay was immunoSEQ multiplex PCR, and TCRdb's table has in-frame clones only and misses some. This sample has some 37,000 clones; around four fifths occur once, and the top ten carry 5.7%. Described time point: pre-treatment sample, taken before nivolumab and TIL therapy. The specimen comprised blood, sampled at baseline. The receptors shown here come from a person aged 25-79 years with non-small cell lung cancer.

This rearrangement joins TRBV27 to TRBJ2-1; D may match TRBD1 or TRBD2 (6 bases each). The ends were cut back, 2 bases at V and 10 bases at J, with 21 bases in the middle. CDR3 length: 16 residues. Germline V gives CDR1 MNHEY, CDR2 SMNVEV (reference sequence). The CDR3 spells CASSLRGWGAAGEQFF. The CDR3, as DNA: TGTGCCAGCAGTTTACGCGGCTGGGGGGCCGCCGGGGAGCAGTTCTTC.

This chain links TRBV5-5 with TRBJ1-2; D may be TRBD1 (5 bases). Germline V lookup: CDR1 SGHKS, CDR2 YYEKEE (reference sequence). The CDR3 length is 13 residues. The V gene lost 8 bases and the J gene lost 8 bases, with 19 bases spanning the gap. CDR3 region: CASLRDPLFGYTF. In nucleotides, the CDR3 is TGTGCCAGTCTACGGGACCCTCTATTCGGCTACACCTTC.

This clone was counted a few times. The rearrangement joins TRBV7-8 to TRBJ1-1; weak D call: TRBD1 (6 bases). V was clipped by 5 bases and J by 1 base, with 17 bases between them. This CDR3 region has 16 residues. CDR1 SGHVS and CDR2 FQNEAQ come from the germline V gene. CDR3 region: CASSPQGRGANTEAFF. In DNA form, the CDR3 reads TGTGCCAGCAGCCCACAGGGTAGGGGTGCGAACACTGAAGCTTTCTTT.

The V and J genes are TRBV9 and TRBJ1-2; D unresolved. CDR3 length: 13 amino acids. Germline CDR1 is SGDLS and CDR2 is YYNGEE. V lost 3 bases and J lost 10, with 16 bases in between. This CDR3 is CASSESKGFDYTF. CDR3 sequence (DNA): TGTGCCAGCAGCGAAAGCAAGGGCTTTGACTACACCTTC.

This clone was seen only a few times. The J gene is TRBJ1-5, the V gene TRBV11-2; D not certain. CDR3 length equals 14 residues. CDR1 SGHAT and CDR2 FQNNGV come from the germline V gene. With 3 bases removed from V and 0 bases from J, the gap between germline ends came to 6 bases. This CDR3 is CASSFSDSNQPQHF. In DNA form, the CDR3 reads TGTGCCAGCAGCTTTAGCGATAGCAATCAGCCCCAGCATTTT.

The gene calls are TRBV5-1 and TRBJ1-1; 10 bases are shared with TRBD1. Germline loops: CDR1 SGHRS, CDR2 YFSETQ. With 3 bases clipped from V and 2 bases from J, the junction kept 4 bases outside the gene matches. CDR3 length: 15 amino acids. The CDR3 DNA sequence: TGCGCCAGCAGCTCAGGGGACAGGGGTAACACTGAAGCTTTCTTT. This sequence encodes CASSSGDRGNTEAFF.

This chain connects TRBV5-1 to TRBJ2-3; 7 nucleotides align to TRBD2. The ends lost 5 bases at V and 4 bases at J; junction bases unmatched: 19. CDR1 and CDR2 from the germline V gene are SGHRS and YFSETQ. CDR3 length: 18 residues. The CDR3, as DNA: TGCGCCAGCAGACGGTTTTCGGCTAGCGGCGTAGGGGCAGATACGCAGTATTTT. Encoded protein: CASRRFSASGVGADTQYF.

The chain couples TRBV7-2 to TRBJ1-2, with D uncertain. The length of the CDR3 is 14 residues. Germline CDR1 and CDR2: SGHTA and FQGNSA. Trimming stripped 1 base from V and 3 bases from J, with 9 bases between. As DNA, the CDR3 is TGTGCCAGCAGCTTAGAAGGGTTATACTATGGCTACACCTTC. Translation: CASSLEGLYYGYTF.

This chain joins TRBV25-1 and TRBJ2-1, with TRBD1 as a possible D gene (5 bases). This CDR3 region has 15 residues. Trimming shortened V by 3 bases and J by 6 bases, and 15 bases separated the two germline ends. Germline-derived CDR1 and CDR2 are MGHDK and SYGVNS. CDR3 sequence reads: CASSDWTTTSNEQFF. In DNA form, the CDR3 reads TGTGCCAGCAGTGATTGGACAACTACGAGCAATGAGCAGTTCTTC.

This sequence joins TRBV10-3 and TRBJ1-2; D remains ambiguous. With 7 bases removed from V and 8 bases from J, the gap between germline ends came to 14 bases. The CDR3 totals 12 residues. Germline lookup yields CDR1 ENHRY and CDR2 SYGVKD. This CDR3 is CAITVGSRGYTF. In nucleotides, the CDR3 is TGTGCCATCACCGTCGGGTCTCGGGGCTACACCTTC.

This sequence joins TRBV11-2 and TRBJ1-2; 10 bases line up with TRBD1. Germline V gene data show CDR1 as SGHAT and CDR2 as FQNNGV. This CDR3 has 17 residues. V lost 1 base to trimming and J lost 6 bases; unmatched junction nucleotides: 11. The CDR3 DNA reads TGTGCCAGCAGCTTAGTACCTTGGGACAGGGGATATCATGGCTACACCTTC. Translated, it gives CASSLVPWDRGYHGYTF.

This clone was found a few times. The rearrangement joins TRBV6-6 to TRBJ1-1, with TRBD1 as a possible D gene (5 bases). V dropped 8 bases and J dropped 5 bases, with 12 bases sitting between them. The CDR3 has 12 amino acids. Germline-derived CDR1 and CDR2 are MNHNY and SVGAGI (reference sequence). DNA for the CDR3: TGTGCCAGCGGAACTTCAGGGACTGAAGCTTTCTTT. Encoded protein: CASGTSGTEAFF.

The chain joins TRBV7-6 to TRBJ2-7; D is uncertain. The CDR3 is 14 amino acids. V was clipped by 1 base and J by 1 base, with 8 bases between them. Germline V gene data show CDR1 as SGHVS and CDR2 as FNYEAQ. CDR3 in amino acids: CASSLETESYEQYF. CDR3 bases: TGTGCCAGCAGCTTAGAGACGGAGTCCTACGAGCAGTACTTC.

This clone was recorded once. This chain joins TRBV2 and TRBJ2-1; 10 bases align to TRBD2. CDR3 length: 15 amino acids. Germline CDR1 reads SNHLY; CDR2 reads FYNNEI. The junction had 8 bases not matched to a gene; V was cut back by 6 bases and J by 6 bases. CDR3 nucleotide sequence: TGTGCCAGCAGGAAAGGGACTAGCGCTTTCAATGAGCAGTTCTTC. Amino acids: CASRKGTSAFNEQFF.

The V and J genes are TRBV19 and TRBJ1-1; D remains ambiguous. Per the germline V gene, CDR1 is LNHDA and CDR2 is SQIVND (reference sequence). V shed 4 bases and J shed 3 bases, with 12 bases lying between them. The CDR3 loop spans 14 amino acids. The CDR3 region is CASSNKVPDTEAFF. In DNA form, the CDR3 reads TGTGCCAGTAGTAATAAGGTCCCAGACACTGAAGCTTTCTTT.

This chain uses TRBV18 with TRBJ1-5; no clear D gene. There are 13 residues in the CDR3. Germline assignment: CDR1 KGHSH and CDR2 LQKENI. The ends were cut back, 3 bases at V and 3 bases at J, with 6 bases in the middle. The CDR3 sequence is CASSPDLNQPQHF. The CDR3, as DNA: TGTGCCAGCTCACCGGACCTCAATCAGCCCCAGCATTTT.

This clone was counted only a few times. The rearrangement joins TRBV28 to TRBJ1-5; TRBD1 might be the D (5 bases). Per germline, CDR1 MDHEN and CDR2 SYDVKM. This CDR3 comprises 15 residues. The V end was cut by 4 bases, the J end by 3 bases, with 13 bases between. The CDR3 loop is CASSSYRDPNQPQHF. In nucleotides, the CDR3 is TGTGCCAGCAGTTCCTACCGGGACCCCAATCAGCCCCAGCATTTT.

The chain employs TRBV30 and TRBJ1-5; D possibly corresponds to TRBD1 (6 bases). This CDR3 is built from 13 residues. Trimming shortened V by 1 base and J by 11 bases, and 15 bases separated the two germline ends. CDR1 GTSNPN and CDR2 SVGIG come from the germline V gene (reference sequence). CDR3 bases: TGTGCCTGGAGTGGAGGGGGAATAGGGTCCCAGCATTTT. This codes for CAWSGGGIGSQHF.

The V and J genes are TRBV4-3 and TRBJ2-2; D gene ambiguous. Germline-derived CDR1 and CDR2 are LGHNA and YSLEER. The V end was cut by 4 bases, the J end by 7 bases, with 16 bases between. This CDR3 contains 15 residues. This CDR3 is CASSRRFPFDGELFF. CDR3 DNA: TGCGCCAGCAGCCGTAGATTCCCCTTTGACGGGGAGCTGTTTTTT.

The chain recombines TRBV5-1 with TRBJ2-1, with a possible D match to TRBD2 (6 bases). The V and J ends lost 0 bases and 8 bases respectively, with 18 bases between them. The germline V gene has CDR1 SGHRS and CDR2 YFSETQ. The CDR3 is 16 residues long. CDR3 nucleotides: TGCGCCAGCAGCTTGGTAGGTTCGTGGGCGGGGCATGAGCAGTTCTTC. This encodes CASSLVGSWAGHEQFF.

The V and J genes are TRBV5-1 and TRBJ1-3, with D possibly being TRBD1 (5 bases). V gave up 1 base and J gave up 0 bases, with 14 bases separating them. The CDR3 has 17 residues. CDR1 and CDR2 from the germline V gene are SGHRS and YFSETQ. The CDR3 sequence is CASSLSTGPTSGNTIYF. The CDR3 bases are TGCGCCAGCAGCTTGAGTACAGGACCTACCTCTGGAAACACCATATATTTT.

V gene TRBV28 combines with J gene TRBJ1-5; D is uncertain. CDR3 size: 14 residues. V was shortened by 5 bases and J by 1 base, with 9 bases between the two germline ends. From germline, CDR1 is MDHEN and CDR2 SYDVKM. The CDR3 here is CASSDGLSNQPQHF. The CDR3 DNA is TGTGCCAGCAGTGACGGGTTGAGCAATCAGCCCCAGCATTTT.

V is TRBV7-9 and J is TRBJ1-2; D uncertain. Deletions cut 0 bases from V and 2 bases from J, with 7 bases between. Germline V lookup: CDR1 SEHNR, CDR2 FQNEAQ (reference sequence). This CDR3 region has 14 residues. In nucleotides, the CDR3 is TGTGCCAGCAGCTTAGCGCTCCCGAACTATGGCTACACCTTC. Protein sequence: CASSLALPNYGYTF.

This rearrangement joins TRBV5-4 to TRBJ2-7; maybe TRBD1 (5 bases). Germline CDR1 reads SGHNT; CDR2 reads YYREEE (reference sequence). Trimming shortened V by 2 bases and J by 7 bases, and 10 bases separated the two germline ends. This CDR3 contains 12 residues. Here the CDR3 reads CASSFRQGEQYF. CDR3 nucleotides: TGTGCCAGCAGCTTCCGGCAGGGAGAGCAGTACTTC.

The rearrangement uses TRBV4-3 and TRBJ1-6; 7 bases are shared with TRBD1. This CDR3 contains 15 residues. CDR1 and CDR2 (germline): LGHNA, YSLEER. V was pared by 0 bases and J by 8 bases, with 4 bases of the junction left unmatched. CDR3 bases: TGCGCCAGCAGCCAAGATTACAGGGGCGATTCACCCCTCCACTTT. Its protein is CASSQDYRGDSPLHF.

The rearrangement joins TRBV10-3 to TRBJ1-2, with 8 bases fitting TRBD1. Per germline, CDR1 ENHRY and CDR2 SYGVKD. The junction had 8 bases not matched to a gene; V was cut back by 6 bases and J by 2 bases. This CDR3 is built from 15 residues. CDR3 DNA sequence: TGTGCCATCAGAGACAGGGGACAGACCAACTATGGCTACACCTTC. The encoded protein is CAIRDRGQTNYGYTF.

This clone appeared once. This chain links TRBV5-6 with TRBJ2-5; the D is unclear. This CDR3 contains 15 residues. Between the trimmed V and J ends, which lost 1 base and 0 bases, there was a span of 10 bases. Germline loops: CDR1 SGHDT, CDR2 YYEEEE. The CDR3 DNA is TGTGCCAGCAGCTTGAGCACCAAGTACCAAGAGACCCAGTACTTC. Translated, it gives CASSLSTKYQETQYF. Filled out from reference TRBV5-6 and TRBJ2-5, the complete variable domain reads DAGVTQSPTHLIKTRGQQVTLRCSPKSGHDTVSWYQQALGQGPQFIFQYYEEEERQRGNFPDRFSGHQFPNYSSELNVNALLLGDSALYLCASSLSTKYQETQYFGPGTRLLVL.

CDR3 loop: CASSVGEKNTEAFF. As DNA, the CDR3 is TGTGCCAGCAGCGTAGGCGAAAAGAACACTGAAGCTTTCTTT. J is TRBJ1-1 and V is TRBV9; D ambiguous. V gave up 0 bases and J gave up 1 base, with 7 bases separating them. Looked up from germline, CDR1 is SGDLS and CDR2 is YYNGEE. This CDR3 has 14 amino acids. The full variable domain, rest sourced from reference TRBV9 and TRBJ1-1, is DSGVTQTPKHLITATGQRVTLRCSPRSGDLSVYWYQQSLDQGLQFLIQYYNGEERAKGNILERFSAQQFPDLHSELNLSSLELGDSALYFCASSVGEKNTEAFFGQGTRLTVV.

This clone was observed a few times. In DNA, the CDR3 is TGTGCCAGCAGCTTGGGGCTGACTAATCAGCCCCAGCATTTT. Amino acid sequence: CASSLGLTNQPQHF. J is TRBJ1-5 and V is TRBV5-6; D unresolved. Germline CDR1 is SGHDT and CDR2 is YYEEEE. The V end lost 0 bases, the J end lost 4 bases, and 8 bases lay between the germline ends. The CDR3 length is 14 residues. Supplemented by reference TRBV5-6 and TRBJ1-5, the full variable domain reads DAGVTQSPTHLIKTRGQQVTLRCSPKSGHDTVSWYQQALGQGPQFIFQYYEEEERQRGNFPDRFSGHQFPNYSSELNVNALLLGDSALYLCASSLGLTNQPQHFGDGTRLSIL.

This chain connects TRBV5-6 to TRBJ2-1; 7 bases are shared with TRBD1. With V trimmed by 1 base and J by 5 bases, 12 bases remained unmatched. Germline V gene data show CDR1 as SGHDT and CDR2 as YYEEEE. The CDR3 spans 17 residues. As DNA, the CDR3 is TGTGCCAGCAGCTTGCGGCGAACCGGACAGGTTAACAATGAGCAGTTCTTC. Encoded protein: CASSLRRTGQVNNEQFF. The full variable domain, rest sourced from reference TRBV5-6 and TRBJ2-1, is DAGVTQSPTHLIKTRGQQVTLRCSPKSGHDTVSWYQQALGQGPQFIFQYYEEEERQRGNFPDRFSGHQFPNYSSELNVNALLLGDSALYLCASSLRRTGQVNNEQFFGPGTRLTVL.

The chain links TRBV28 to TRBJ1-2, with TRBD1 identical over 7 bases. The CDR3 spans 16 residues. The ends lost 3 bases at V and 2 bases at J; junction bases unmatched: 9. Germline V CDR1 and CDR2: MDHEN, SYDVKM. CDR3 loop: CASSFRQGVNNYGYTF. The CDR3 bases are TGTGCCAGCAGTTTTCGACAGGGCGTAAACAACTATGGCTACACCTTC.